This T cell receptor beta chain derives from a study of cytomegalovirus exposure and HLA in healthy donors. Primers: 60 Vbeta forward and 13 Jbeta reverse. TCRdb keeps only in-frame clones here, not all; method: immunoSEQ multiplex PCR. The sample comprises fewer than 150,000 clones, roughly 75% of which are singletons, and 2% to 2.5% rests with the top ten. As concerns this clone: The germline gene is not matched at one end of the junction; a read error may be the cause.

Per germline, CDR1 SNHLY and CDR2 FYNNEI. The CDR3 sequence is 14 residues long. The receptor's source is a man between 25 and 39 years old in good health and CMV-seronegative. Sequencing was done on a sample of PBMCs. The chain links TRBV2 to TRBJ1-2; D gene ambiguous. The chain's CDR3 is CAGRPDTASFGYTF. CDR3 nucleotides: TGTGCCGGCAGGCCCGACACCGCCTCTTTTGGCTACACCTTC.